The clone carrying this T cell receptor (beta chain) was observed at least ten times. Unique molecular identifiers were incorporated into the prepared TCRbeta library. In TCRdb, the PCR reads were re-called with MiXCR into one record per CDR3 protein. The table lists over 550,000 distinct CDR3 sequences, roughly a tenth of them singletons, with roughly 3.9% in the top ten. This specimen belongs to a study of T-cell reconstitution after alpha-beta-depleted transplantation in children. Germline CDR1 SGHVS, CDR2 FNYEAQ. V gave up 4 bases and J gave up 0 bases, with 8 bases separating them. This CDR3 has 14 residues.

This sequence joins TRBV7-6 and TRBJ2-3; D ambiguous. The TCR originated in a human donor who donated a stem cell graft to a child with acute myeloid leukemia. Material: PBMCs from the stem cell graft donor, obtained from the stem cell graft. CDR3 loop: CASSSNPSTDTQYF. The CDR3 DNA sequence: TGTGCCAGCAGCTCCAACCCTAGCACAGATACGCAGTATTTT.